This TCR beta chain was captured in a study of blood T cell repertoires in COVID-19. For the study at large: The cDNA or gDNA used as material had been derived from T cells, B-cell-depleted T cells, or PBMCs.

Measured with immunoSEQ multiplex PCR; TCRdb has only the in-frame clones, and not every one. The table records about 190,000 clones, around 90% of them present only once. The CDR3 is 13 residues long. V was cut by 4 bases and J by 6 bases, with 13 bases left in between. In germline, CDR1 is LNHDA, CDR2 SQIVND (reference sequence). This chain links TRBV19 with TRBJ2-7, with D perhaps TRBD2 (7 bases). Material for sequencing was peripheral blood. This clonotype was sampled from a man aged 35 to 55 with acute or convalescent COVID-19. DNA of the CDR3: TGTGCCAGTAGTACGGAGGGGGGGACCGAGCAGTACTTC. Translation gives CASSTEGGTEQYF.